The 9 T cell receptor beta chains below were found in one sample sequenced in a study of blood T cell repertoires in COVID-19. Only in-frame clones appear in the TCRdb table, and some are missing; sequencing was by immunoSEQ multiplex PCR. The sample includes some 350,000 clones, roughly 90% of them seen just once. Sequencing was carried out using PBMCs or T cells enriched from blood (not recorded which). The origin of the receptors is a woman in her 30s who had recovered from COVID-19.

Here the CDR3 reads CASSRIPGQGYNEQFF. In DNA, the CDR3 is TGCGCCAGCAGCAGGATACCGGGACAGGGCTACAATGAGCAGTTCTTC. The chain carries TRBV5-1 and TRBJ2-1; 9 bases are shared with TRBD1. Germline values: CDR1 SGHRS, CDR2 YFSETQ. This CDR3 comprises 16 residues. After removal of 4 bases from V and 3 bases from J, the junction contained 8 bases not matched to a gene.

The chain combines TRBV14 with TRBJ1-1; no clear D. The ends were cut back, 0 bases at V and 5 bases at J, with 7 bases in the middle. Germline lookup yields CDR1 SGHDN and CDR2 FVKESK. This CDR3 is built from 13 residues. The CDR3 bases are TGTGCCAGCAGCCAAGAGAGAGCGACTGAAGCTTTCTTT. Protein product: CASSQERATEAFF.

The rearrangement links TRBV30 to TRBJ2-7, with 8 bases identical to TRBD1. CDR1 and CDR2 from the germline V gene are GTSNPN and SVGIG (reference sequence). The CDR3 spans 11 residues. In DNA form, the CDR3 reads TGTGCTACTGACAGGGGAAACGAGCAGTACTTC. Translating gives CATDRGNEQYF.

The V gene is TRBV28, the J gene TRBJ1-2; D is undetermined. The V gene lost 2 bases and the J gene lost 5 bases, with 9 bases spanning the gap. Per germline, CDR1 MDHEN and CDR2 SYDVKM. The CDR3 contains 13 residues. In nucleotides, the CDR3 is TGTGCCAGCAGTTTAGGCTCGGGGTATGGCTACACCTTC. It encodes CASSLGSGYGYTF.

V and J are TRBV30 and TRBJ1-2; D gene ambiguous. Between the trimmed V and J ends, which lost 5 bases and 0 bases, there was a span of 10 bases. There are 13 residues in the CDR3. Germline-derived CDR1 and CDR2 are GTSNPN and SVGIG (reference sequence). Here the CDR3 reads CAWGYGANYGYTF. CDR3 bases: TGTGCCTGGGGATACGGGGCTAACTATGGCTACACCTTC.

The chain combines TRBV18 with TRBJ2-6; possibly TRBD1 for D (5 bases). V was cut by 5 bases and J by 2 bases, with 13 bases left in between. Germline V lookup: CDR1 KGHSH, CDR2 LQKENI. CDR3 length equals 16 residues. The CDR3 sequence is CASSNSGLAGANVLTF. The CDR3 DNA is TGTGCCAGCTCAAACTCAGGGCTGGCTGGGGCCAACGTCCTGACTTTC.

This clone was detected once. V is TRBV5-1 and J is TRBJ2-5, with 12 bases matching TRBD2. The CDR3 totals 16 residues. CDR1 is SGHRS, CDR2 YFSETQ, per germline. V lost 6 bases and J lost 4; bases outside the gene matches: 10. DNA for the CDR3: TGCGCCAGCAACCTAAAGACTAGCGGGAGCGGAGAGACCCAGTACTTC. Amino acid sequence: CASNLKTSGSGETQYF. Full variable domain (remainder filled in from reference TRBV5-1 and TRBJ2-5): KAGVTQTPRYLIKTRGQQVTLSCSPISGHRSVSWYQQTPGQGLQFLFEYFSETQRNKGNFPGRFSGRQFSNSRSEMNVSTLELGDSALYLCASNLKTSGSGETQYFGPGTRLLVL.

In its sample, this clone was seen once. The V and J genes are TRBV20-1 and TRBJ1-5; D remains ambiguous. The CDR3 totals 13 residues. Germline-derived CDR1 and CDR2 are DFQATT and SNEGSKA (reference sequence). Trimming removed 3 bases from V and 4 bases from J, with 10 bases in between. CDR3 residues: CSASWRENQPQHF. The CDR3 DNA reads TGCAGTGCTAGTTGGCGGGAAAATCAGCCCCAGCATTTT.

The J gene is TRBJ1-3, the V gene TRBV15; no clear D. Germline-derived CDR1 and CDR2 are LNHNV and YYDKDF (reference sequence). With 0 bases removed from V and 0 bases from J, the gap between germline ends came to 6 bases. The CDR3 covers 15 residues. The chain's CDR3 is CATSRDSGSGNTIYF. In DNA form, the CDR3 reads TGTGCCACCAGCAGAGATTCAGGCTCTGGAAACACCATATATTTT.